Listed below are T cell receptor beta chains from one sample, sequenced in a study of T cell changes during pregnancy in multiple sclerosis. Data came from immunoSEQ multiplex PCR; TCRdb stores just in-frame clones and leaves some out. The sample has roughly 49,000 clones, roughly 93% seen once; the top ten hold 3% to 4%. This sample comprised CD8+ T cells from peripheral blood mononuclear cells, obtained after pregnancy. The receptors derive from a female donor with multiple sclerosis, enrolled in a pregnancy study. The CDR3 runs from the conserved cysteine through the conserved F or W. Fields, in order: J gene, D gene, V gene, clone size, CDR3 protein, CDR3 DNA. The D gene is left open where the match is weak. Only some rows state a clone size, as once, few, many or a class for expanded clones.

>TRBJ2-7|NA|TRBV29-1|NA
CSVEEGYEQYF
TGCAGCGTTGAGGAGGGATACGAGCAGTACTTC
>TRBJ2-3|NA|TRBV5-6|NA
CASSLVGGQGTDTQYF
TGTGCCAGCAGCTTGGTCGGGGGGCAGGGCACAGATACGCAGTATTTT
>TRBJ1-1|TRBD1|TRBV11-2|NA
CASSYGTGVEGTEAFF
TGTGCCAGCAGCTATGGGACAGGAGTTGAGGGAACTGAAGCTTTCTTT
>TRBJ2-3|NA|TRBV27|once
CASSSFWGGTDTQYF
TGTGCCAGCAGTTCTTTTTGGGGGGGCACAGATACGCAGTATTTT
>TRBJ2-3|NA|TRBV13|NA
CASSLRGTDTQYF
TGTGCCAGCAGCTTGAGGGGCACAGATACGCAGTATTTT
>TRBJ1-1|NA|TRBV4-1|many
CASSQDHGSTEAFF
TGCGCCAGCAGCCAAGATCATGGGAGCACTGAAGCTTTCTTT
>TRBJ2-7|NA|TRBV5-5|NA
CASSLDYRAYEQYF
TGTGCCAGCAGCTTGGATTACAGGGCCTACGAGCAGTACTTC
>TRBJ1-1|NA|TRBV6-4|once
CASSDVKGGEAFF
TGTGCCAGCAGTGACGTCAAAGGAGGTGAAGCTTTCTTT
>TRBJ2-7|NA|TRBV11-2|NA
CASSLSPSGEQYF
TGTGCCAGCAGCTTATCACCGTCCGGCGAGCAGTACTTC
>TRBJ2-1|NA|TRBV9|NA
CASSQGDLYNEQFF
TGTGCCAGCAGTCAAGGGGATTTGTACAATGAGCAGTTCTTC
>TRBJ1-6|TRBD1|TRBV4-3|NA
CASSQDVQGANSPLHF
TGCGCCAGCAGCCAAGATGTACAGGGGGCCAATTCACCCCTCCACTTT
>TRBJ2-2|NA|TRBV7-9|NA
CASSLSRENTGELFF
TGTGCCAGCAGCTTATCCAGGGAGAACACCGGGGAGCTGTTTTTT
>TRBJ2-3|TRBD2|TRBV13|NA
CASSLGTSGGSDTQYF
TGTGCCAGCAGCTTAGGGACTAGCGGGGGGTCAGATACGCAGTATTTT
>TRBJ2-7|NA|TRBV27|NA
CASAAGRGAYEQYF
TGTGCCTCCGCCGCGGGACGGGGGGCTTACGAGCAGTACTTC
>TRBJ1-4|TRBD1|TRBV6-1|NA
CASSEAGQGAEKLFF
TGTGCCAGCAGTGAAGCGGGACAGGGGGCTGAAAAACTGTTTTTT
>TRBJ1-5|NA|TRBV2|NA
CASSEDGHYNQPQHF
TGTGCCAGCAGTGAGGACGGACACTACAATCAGCCCCAGCATTTT
>TRBJ2-5|TRBD2|TRBV7-9|NA
CASSTLTSGPQETQYF
TGTGCCAGCAGCACCTTGACTAGCGGGCCCCAAGAGACCCAGTACTTC
>TRBJ1-2|NA|TRBV30|NA
CAWSNGGGYTF
TGTGCCTGGAGTAACGGAGGTGGCTACACCTTC
>TRBJ2-1|NA|TRBV5-4|NA
CASSQDLSGDEQFF
TGTGCCAGCAGCCAAGATCTGAGTGGTGATGAGCAGTTCTTC
>TRBJ1-5|NA|TRBV6-5|NA
CASSPSGQANQPQHF
TGTGCCAGCAGCCCCTCAGGACAAGCAAATCAGCCCCAGCATTTT
>TRBJ2-1|TRBD2|TRBV7-2|NA
CASSPGDYNEQFF
TGTGCCAGCAGCCCGGGGGACTATAATGAGCAGTTCTTC
>TRBJ2-5|NA|TRBV6-5|NA
CASSTTQQETQYF
TGTGCCAGCAGTACGACACAACAAGAGACCCAGTACTTC
>TRBJ2-7|TRBD2|TRBV11-3|NA
CASSLEAGDEQYF
TGTGCCAGCAGCTTAGAGGCGGGGGACGAGCAGTACTTC
>TRBJ2-3|NA|TRBV9|NA
CASSVNRTAGGVDTQYF
TGTGCCAGCAGCGTAAATCGAACAGCGGGCGGGGTCGATACGCAGTATTTT
>TRBJ2-7|TRBD1|TRBV2|NA
CASGPGQSYEQYF
TGTGCCAGCGGGCCGGGACAGTCCTACGAGCAGTACTTC
>TRBJ2-7|NA|TRBV2|NA
CASRAYEQYF
TGTGCCAGCCGTGCTTACGAGCAGTACTTC
>TRBJ1-2|NA|TRBV7-2|NA
CASSLGDRRLEGYTF
TGTGCCAGCAGCTTAGGCGACAGGAGACTTGAGGGCTACACCTTC
>TRBJ2-1|NA|TRBV7-9|NA
CASSELLGLSSYNEQFF
TGTGCCAGCAGCGAACTACTGGGTCTGAGCTCCTACAATGAGCAGTTCTTC
>TRBJ2-7|NA|TRBV6-5|NA
CASSYSSSSEQYF
TGTGCCAGCAGTTACTCGTCTAGTAGCGAGCAGTACTTC
>TRBJ2-1|TRBD2|TRBV7-9|once
CASRETSGGDYNEQFF
TGTGCCAGCAGAGAGACTAGCGGGGGAGACTACAATGAGCAGTTCTTC
>TRBJ2-7|NA|TRBV27|NA
CASSLISGSYEQYF
TGTGCCAGCAGTTTGATTTCCGGCTCCTACGAGCAGTACTTC
>TRBJ2-7|TRBD2|TRBV4-3|NA
CASSQDLQAGSYEQYF
TGCGCCAGCAGCCAAGATTTGCAAGCGGGGTCTTACGAGCAGTACTTC
>TRBJ2-5|NA|TRBV5-4|NA
CASSLRGWETQYF
TGTGCCAGCAGCTTGCGGGGATGGGAGACCCAGTACTTC
>TRBJ2-7|TRBD1|TRBV15|NA
CATSRGPGQGSSYEQYF
TGTGCCACCAGCAGAGGCCCGGGACAGGGATCCTCCTACGAGCAGTACTTC
>TRBJ1-3|NA|TRBV19|once
CASSTDSYSGNTIYF
TGTGCCAGTAGTACGGACAGCTACTCTGGAAACACCATATATTTT
>TRBJ1-2|TRBD1|TRBV5-6|few
CASSFNRGRDGYTF
TGTGCCAGCAGCTTTAACAGGGGGCGCGATGGCTACACCTTC
>TRBJ2-5|TRBD2|TRBV28|NA
CASSPGLAVGETQYF
TGTGCCAGCAGCCCCGGACTAGCGGTGGGAGAGACCCAGTACTTC
>TRBJ1-1|TRBD1|TRBV2|NA
CASRATGAGTEAFF
TGTGCCAGCAGAGCGACAGGGGCTGGGACTGAAGCTTTCTTT
>TRBJ2-5|NA|TRBV4-1|NA
CASSHPGTLGGETQYF
TGCGCCAGCAGCCATCCCGGGACATTGGGGGGGGAGACCCAGTACTTC
>TRBJ2-7|TRBD1|TRBV9|NA
CASSVEAGGYEQYF
TGTGCCAGCAGCGTAGAAGCAGGGGGCTACGAGCAGTACTTC
>TRBJ1-3|NA|TRBV6-1|NA
CASSEWSGSGNTIYF
TGTGCCAGCAGTGAATGGTCCGGGTCTGGAAACACCATATATTTT
>TRBJ1-6|TRBD1|TRBV6-1|few
CASSRTGGYNSPLHF
TGTGCCAGCAGTCGGACAGGGGGCTATAATTCACCCCTCCACTTT
>TRBJ2-5|TRBD2|TRBV6-1|NA
CASSELAGGPETQYF
TGTGCCAGCAGTGAACTAGCGGGAGGGCCAGAGACCCAGTACTTC
>TRBJ1-1|NA|TRBV30|NA
CAWSVWEGLNTEAFF
TGTGCCTGGAGTGTTTGGGAGGGGCTGAACACTGAAGCTTTCTTT
>TRBJ2-3|TRBD1|TRBV4-3|NA
CASSQGDRATDTQYF
TGCGCCAGCAGCCAGGGGGACAGGGCGACAGATACGCAGTATTTT
>TRBJ2-7|TRBD2|TRBV13|NA
CASSLIAGANYEQYF
TGTGCCAGCAGCTTAATAGCGGGGGCCAACTACGAGCAGTACTTC
>TRBJ1-2|NA|TRBV7-2|NA
CASSVTANYGYTF
TGTGCCAGCAGCGTAACAGCTAACTATGGCTACACCTTC
>TRBJ1-1|TRBD1|TRBV9|NA
CASSSRTGTFF
TGTGCCAGCAGCTCGCGGACAGGGACTTTCTTT
>TRBJ1-3|TRBD1|TRBV5-1|NA
CASSLDRGSGNTIYF
TGCGCCAGCAGCTTGGACAGGGGCTCTGGAAACACCATATATTTT
>TRBJ2-1|NA|TRBV14|NA
CASSQEQGSFDEQFF
TGTGCCAGCAGCCAAGAACAGGGTAGTTTCGATGAGCAGTTCTTC
>TRBJ2-1|TRBD1|TRBV4-2|NA
CASSQVGQVINEQFF
TGTGCCAGCAGCCAAGTGGGACAGGTAATCAATGAGCAGTTCTTC
>TRBJ1-4|TRBD1|TRBV19|NA
CASSNETGNWAGRKLFF
TGTGCCAGTAGTAATGAGACAGGGAACTGGGCCGGGCGAAAACTGTTTTTT
>TRBJ2-7|TRBD2|TRBV19|few
CASSQGLANPYEQYF
TGTGCCAGTAGTCAAGGACTAGCGAACCCCTACGAGCAGTACTTC
>TRBJ2-4|TRBD2|TRBV18|NA
CASSPPGGAKNIQYF
TGTGCCAGCTCACCACCGGGGGGGGCCAAAAACATTCAGTACTTC